This T cell receptor (beta chain) derives from a study of T cell changes during pregnancy in multiple sclerosis. The protocol was immunoSEQ multiplex PCR, while the TCRdb copy is restricted to in-frame clones and leaves out a portion. Among tens of thousands of clones listed, roughly 90% were seen once. CDR1 and CDR2 from the germline V gene are SEHNR and FQNEAQ (reference sequence). Trimming cost V 5 bases and J 7 bases, with 8 bases left between them. CDR3 size: 11 residues. This chain connects TRBV7-9 to TRBJ2-5; D remains ambiguous. The material sequenced was CD4+ T cells from peripheral blood mononuclear cells, taken in the second trimester of pregnancy. This receptor was obtained from a female donor with multiple sclerosis, enrolled in a pregnancy study. The CDR3 sequence: CASSPFGTQYF. The CDR3 nucleotides are TGTGCCAGCAGCCCTTTCGGGACCCAGTACTTC.